This paragraph reports one T cell receptor beta chain. This entry comes from a study of blood T cell repertoires in COVID-19. About the study: The United States, Italy and Spain provided the acute and convalescent COVID-19 samples.

In the source study's methods: Estimation of nucleated cell counts was performed using reference gene primer amplification. Clones were read by immunoSEQ multiplex PCR, and TCRdb kept only the in-frame ones, dropping some. V and J calls plus clone size are reproduced from that table; the DNA served to infer D and trimming. The sample contains 150,000 or so clones, more than 70% of which appear only once. Participants had their cohort set by participant-reported clinical history. The CDR3 runs 14 residues. V was pared by 1 base and J by 4 bases, with 4 bases of the junction left unmatched. Germline CDR1 is SGHTA and CDR2 is FQGNSA.

The chain recombines TRBV7-2 with TRBJ2-7, with TRBD1 matching 7 bases. The source is a woman aged 45-59 years in a cohort exposed to, infected with or recovered from COVID-19 (not recorded which). Sequencing was done on a sample of PBMCs or T cells enriched from blood (not recorded which). The CDR3 spells CASSLVRQGYEQYF. DNA of the CDR3: TGTGCCAGCAGCTTAGTCCGACAGGGTTACGAGCAGTACTTC.